This TCR beta chain was obtained from a study of blood T cell repertoires in COVID-19. About the study: Sites in the United States, Italy and Spain provided acute and convalescent COVID-19 samples. Sample material is recorded as cDNA or gDNA derived from T cells, B-cell-depleted T cells, or PBMCs.

The trim removed 4 bases at V and 4 bases at J, leaving 7 bases unmatched. Germline V gives CDR1 WNHNN, CDR2 SYGVQD (reference sequence). The CDR3 is 15 amino acids. In the source study's methods: Reference gene primers were amplified, and this amplification served to estimate nucleated cell counts. The assay was immunoSEQ multiplex PCR, and TCRdb's table has in-frame clones only and misses some. Clone size and V and J calls were adopted from that table, with D and trimming inferred from the DNA. Among roughly 100,000 clones listed, more than 70% were seen once. This clone was observed many times. The specimen was peripheral blood. The chain has TRBV10-1 and TRBJ1-1; TRBD1 aligns across 9 bases. This clonotype was sampled from a woman older than 75 in a cohort sampled during active COVID-19. The CDR3 DNA reads TGCGCCAGCAGTGCCGGGACAGGGATGGGCACTGAAGCTTTCTTT. Its translation is CASSAGTGMGTEAFF.